This T cell receptor (beta chain) emerged from a study of blood T cell repertoires in COVID-19. About the study: The samples span acute and convalescent COVID-19 from the United States, Italy and Spain.

Original data processing: Reference gene primers were amplified, and this amplification served to estimate nucleated cell counts. Sequencing was performed with immunoSEQ multiplex PCR; in TCRdb, only in-frame clones are kept and a portion is missing. That table furnishes V, J and clone size, whereas the DNA furnished D and trimming. There are 120,000 or so clones in the sample; approximately 68% occur only once, and approximately 2.3% lies in the top ten. The V and J ends lost 6 bases and 2 bases respectively, with 16 bases between them. The CDR3 runs to 16 residues. Germline V gives CDR1 SNHLY, CDR2 FYNNEI.

The sequenced material came from peripheral blood. The TCR was taken from a woman in her 70s with acute or convalescent COVID-19. The V gene is TRBV2, the J gene TRBJ2-2; perhaps TRBD2 as D (6 bases). CDR3 in DNA: TGTGCCAGCAGACCATCCCTGGGGGGAAACACCGGGGAGCTGTTTTTT. Its protein product is CASRPSLGGNTGELFF. The full variable domain, completed using reference TRBV2 and TRBJ2-2, is EPEVTQTPSHQVTQMGQEVILRCVPISNHLYFYWYRQILGQKVEFLVSFYNNEISEKSEIFDDQFSVERPDGSNFTLKIRSTKLEDSAMYFCASRPSLGGNTGELFFGEGSRLTVL.